The present T cell receptor (beta chain) was sequenced within a study of cytomegalovirus exposure and HLA in healthy donors. General study results and limits: Across donors, sequencing depth was assumed by presence/absence analyses to be roughly uniform. Highest at DRB1 and lowest at HLA-C, TCR association rates differed among HLA loci in a later analysis. Generally TCR sequences proved uncommon, though certain public TCRs appeared in numerous donors.

The PCR used 60 Vbeta and 13 Jbeta primers. TCRdb's copy holds only in-frame clones and misses some; the assay was immunoSEQ multiplex PCR. The table records about 210,000 clones, 82% of them present only once. The CDR3 sequence is 16 residues long. Trimming cost V 7 bases and J 5 bases; bases outside gene matches: 12. Germline lookup yields CDR1 MNHNY and CDR2 SVGAGI (reference sequence). A word on this clone: Its antigen is unidentified.

The clonotype was recovered from a man aged 35 to 55 in good health and CMV-seropositive. The rearrangement links TRBV6-6 to TRBJ2-2; TRBD1 aligns across 8 bases. Sequenced: PBMCs. This CDR3 is CASNGQGVRGTGELFF. For the CDR3, the DNA is TGTGCCAGCAACGGACAGGGTGTAAGAGGAACCGGGGAGCTGTTTTTT.